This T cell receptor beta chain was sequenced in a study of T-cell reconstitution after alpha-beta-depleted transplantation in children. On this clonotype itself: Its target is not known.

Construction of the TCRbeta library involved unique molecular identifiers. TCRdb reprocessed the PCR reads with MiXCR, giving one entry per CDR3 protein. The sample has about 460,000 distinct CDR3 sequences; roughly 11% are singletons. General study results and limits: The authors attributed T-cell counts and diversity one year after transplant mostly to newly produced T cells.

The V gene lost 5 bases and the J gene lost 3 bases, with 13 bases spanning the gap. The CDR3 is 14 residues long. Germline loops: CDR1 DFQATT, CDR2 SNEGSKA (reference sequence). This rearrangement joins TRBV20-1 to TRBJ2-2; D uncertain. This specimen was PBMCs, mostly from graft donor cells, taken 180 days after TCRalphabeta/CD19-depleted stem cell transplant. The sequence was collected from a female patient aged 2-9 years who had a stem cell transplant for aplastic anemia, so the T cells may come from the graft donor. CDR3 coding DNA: TGCAGTGCTCTACGTCCTGCTTACACCGGGGAGCTGTTTTTT. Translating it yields CSALRPAYTGELFF.